This T cell receptor beta chain comes out of a study of blood T cell repertoires in COVID-19. There are 16 residues in the CDR3. CDR1 SGHRS and CDR2 YFSETQ come from the germline V gene. V lost 2 bases, J lost 1 base, and 4 bases stayed unmatched. Profiling relied on immunoSEQ multiplex PCR, and the TCRdb table lists in-frame clones only, not all of them. In the table there are 150,000 or so clones, about 83% of which are singletons. The receptor was derived from an older man who had recovered from COVID-19. This chain uses TRBV5-1 with TRBJ2-3; 10 bases map to TRBD2. The specimen sequenced was peripheral blood. The CDR3 loop is CASSFTGTSGTDTQYF. The CDR3 DNA follows: TGCGCCAGCAGCTTCACCGGGACTAGCGGCACAGATACGCAGTATTTT.